What follows describes a single T cell receptor beta chain. Its antigen is not known. The source of the sample is a study of T cell responses to AZD1222 COVID-19 vaccine. Germline V gene sequence: CDR1 LGHDT, CDR2 YNNKEL (reference sequence). This CDR3 comprises 13 residues. Between the trimmed V and J ends, which lost 8 bases and 9 bases, there was a span of 19 bases. Profiled with immunoSEQ multiplex PCR; TCRdb holds only in-frame clones, not every one. The sample yields about 220,000 clones, 90% to 95% seen once. Points from the study as a whole: It was only 6 or 7 AZD1222 recipients who were seropositive at baseline.

The receptor was derived from an adult in good health. Sequenced material: peripheral blood, taken on day 0 of MenACWY control vaccination. The chain joins TRBV3-1 (or the pseudogene TRBV3-2) to TRBJ1-1; D uncertain. The CDR3: CASRLHSKGKAFF. The CDR3 bases are TGTGCCAGCCGACTGCACAGTAAAGGAAAAGCTTTCTTT.